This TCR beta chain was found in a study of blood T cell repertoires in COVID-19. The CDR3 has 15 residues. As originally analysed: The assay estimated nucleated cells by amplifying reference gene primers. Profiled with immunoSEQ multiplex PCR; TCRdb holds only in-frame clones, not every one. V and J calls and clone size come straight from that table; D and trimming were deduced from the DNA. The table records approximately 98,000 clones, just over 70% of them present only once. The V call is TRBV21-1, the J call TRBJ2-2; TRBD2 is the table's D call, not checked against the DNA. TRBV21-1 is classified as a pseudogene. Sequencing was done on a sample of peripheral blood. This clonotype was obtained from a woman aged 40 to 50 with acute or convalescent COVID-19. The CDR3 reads CASSKQRGGTGELFF. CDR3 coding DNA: TGTGCCAGCAGCAAGCAGCGGGGGGGCACCGGGGAGCTGTTTTTT.